This TCR beta chain was sequenced for a study of OX40 agonist ivuxolimab in advanced cancers. As for the study in general: Dose-escalation cases comprised hepatocellular carcinoma, melanoma, renal cell or head and neck cancer. Study-wide points: The mean number of expanded clones was higher in CD8+ T cells than in CD4+. With doses of 0.1 to 3.0 mg/kg, CD4+ and CD8+ blood T cells had undergone clonal expansion by week 6.

Germline CDR1 MNHEY, CDR2 SVGAGI. The CDR3 runs to 15 residues. J lost 3 bases, V lost 5 bases, and 9 bases had no gene match. Assay: immunoSEQ multiplex PCR; the TCRdb copy retains only in-frame clones and omits some. The data show some 70,000 clones, more than 85% seen once. For this clone: Its antigen is not identified.

Sequencing used CD4+ or CD8+ T cells sorted from blood, obtained in a trial of the OX40 agonist ivuxolimab. This sequence originates from an adult with an advanced solid tumor such as melanoma, head and neck, liver or kidney cancer. The genes are TRBV6-5 and TRBJ2-7; 8 bases map to TRBD1. In DNA, the CDR3 is TGTGCCAGCAGTCGTACTCAGGGGGCTGGCTACGAGCAGTACTTC. Translating gives CASSRTQGAGYEQYF.